The TCR beta chain described here comes from a study of T-cell memory formation after mild COVID-19. CDR1 SGHRS and CDR2 YFSETQ come from the germline V gene. This CDR3 is 14 amino acids long. Trimming left V 2 bases short and J 7 bases short, with 12 bases between. TCRdb re-analysed the 5' RACE reads in MiXCR, keeping a single row per CDR3 protein. The sample lists about 240,000 distinct CDR3 sequences, roughly 9.4% seen once, with 20% to 25% in the top ten. The V gene is TRBV5-1, the J gene TRBJ2-2, with D perhaps assigned TRBD1 or TRBD2 (5 bases each). Sequenced: PBMCs or a T cell subset sorted from them (not recorded which). The TCR comes from a man aged 18-30 years who had mild COVID-19 (a few samples of this study predate the infection). Cell type and time point are not known. CDR3 DNA: TGCGCCAGCAGCTTCGGGACGACTGGCGGGGAGCTGTTTTTT. Translated, it gives CASSFGTTGGELFF.